A single sample is the source of the 15 T cell receptor beta chains below, sequenced in a study of T cells after yellow fever vaccination. TCRdb redid the calling of the 5' RACE reads with MiXCR, one entry per CDR3 protein. This sample yields 45,000 to 60,000 distinct CDR3 sequences, of which 6.6% are seen a single time; less than 25% belongs to the top ten. Sequenced here: CD8+ T cells not binding an NS4B(214-222) dextramer, sorted from PBMCs, sampled 45 days after the first yellow fever vaccination. The source of these receptors is a man younger than 35 who received the YFV17D yellow fever vaccine.

This clonotype was observed many times. This chain links TRBV27 with TRBJ1-6; D gene ambiguous. The V end was cut by 0 bases, the J end by 9 bases, with 9 bases between. The length of the CDR3 is 14 residues. Germline values: CDR1 MNHEY, CDR2 SMNVEV (reference sequence). The CDR3 here is CASSLSGPGSPLHF. The CDR3 bases are TGTGCCAGCAGTTTATCGGGCCCAGGTTCACCCCTCCACTTT.

This clonotype was seen more than once but under ten times. The chain couples TRBV6-5 to TRBJ1-3; possible D gene TRBD1, 5 bases. V shed 0 bases and J shed 2 bases, with 8 bases lying between them. Germline V gene lookup returns CDR1 MNHEY and CDR2 SVGAGI. This CDR3 has 15 residues. This chain's CDR3 is CASSYSAGTGNTIYF. The CDR3 nucleotides read TGTGCCAGCAGTTACTCAGCAGGGACTGGAAACACCATATATTTT.

The rearrangement joins TRBV5-4 to TRBJ2-7, with TRBD1 matching 9 bases. CDR3 length: 15 residues. Germline V gives CDR1 SGHNT, CDR2 YYREEE (reference sequence). J was trimmed by 3 bases and V by 4 bases; bases with no gene match: 8. CDR3 amino acids: CASSQPDRGVYEQYF. The DNA of the CDR3 is TGTGCCAGCAGCCAACCTGACAGGGGGGTCTACGAGCAGTACTTC.

The chain carries TRBV7-2 and TRBJ2-5; D is possibly TRBD1 or TRBD2 (6 bases each). This CDR3 has 16 amino acids. V was cut by 7 bases and J by 5 bases, with 23 bases left in between. The germline V gene has CDR1 SGHTA and CDR2 FQGNSA. The DNA of the CDR3 is TGTGCCAGCATCCCCGGCGGAGGGGGTTGGGCTGAGACCCAGTACTTC. This sequence encodes CASIPGGGGWAETQYF.

This chain links TRBV28 with TRBJ2-7; D is unclear. V lost 5 bases to trimming and J lost 3 bases, with 11 bases between them. The CDR3 contains 13 residues. CDR1 and CDR2 from the germline V gene are MDHEN and SYDVKM. The CDR3 DNA reads as TGTGCCAGCAGTAGCCCCGGCTTCTACGAGCAGTACGTC. As protein: CASSSPGFYEQYV.

This clonotype has more than one count but fewer than ten. The chain carries TRBV24-1 and TRBJ1-5, with D unresolved. From germline, CDR1 is KGHDR and CDR2 SFDVKD. There are 16 residues in the CDR3. Trimming took 0 bases from V and 7 from J, leaving 15 bases between them. CDR3 sequence: CATSDLRWVLGQPQHF. The CDR3 nucleotides are TGTGCCACCAGTGATTTGAGATGGGTTCTGGGCCAGCCCCAGCATTTT.

The sample holds many counts of this clonotype. The rearrangement joins TRBV20-1 to TRBJ2-5; D may match TRBD1 or TRBD2 (6 bases each). The CDR3 length is 15 residues. Between the trimmed V and J ends, which lost 0 bases and 3 bases, there was a span of 14 bases. The germline V gene has CDR1 DFQATT and CDR2 SNEGSKA (reference sequence). CDR3 residues: CSARDGGRGEETQYF. The CDR3 nucleotides are TGCAGTGCTAGAGACGGGGGCAGGGGCGAAGAGACCCAGTACTTC.

The gene calls are TRBV7-9 and TRBJ2-7, with D perhaps assigned TRBD1 or TRBD2 (5 bases each). In germline, CDR1 is SEHNR, CDR2 FQNEAQ (reference sequence). This CDR3 comprises 13 residues. V lost 1 base and J 7 bases, leaving 11 bases between the germline ends. CDR3 in DNA: TGTGCCAGCAGCTTAGTTCGAGGGGAAGAGCAGTACTTC. Translating it yields CASSLVRGEEQYF.

This clonotype showed up many times. The chain recombines TRBV14 with TRBJ2-5; D might be TRBD2 (6 bases). Germline-derived CDR1 and CDR2 are SGHDN and FVKESK. This CDR3 comprises 17 residues. V was clipped by 0 bases and J by 1 base, with 15 bases between them. CDR3 residues: CASSQDKFAGRQETQYF. The DNA of the CDR3 is TGTGCCAGCAGCCAAGATAAGTTCGCGGGGCGCCAAGAGACCCAGTACTTC.

This clonotype was counted a few times. This rearrangement joins TRBV20-1 to TRBJ1-2; TRBD1 might be the D (5 bases). Germline lookup yields CDR1 DFQATT and CDR2 SNEGSKA (reference sequence). This CDR3 is 13 amino acids long. V lost 5 bases and J lost 3, with 13 bases in between. Here the CDR3 reads CSAAQGVDYGYTF. CDR3 coding DNA: TGCAGTGCTGCGCAGGGTGTTGACTATGGCTACACCTTC.

This clonotype was counted ten times or more. The chain carries TRBV7-8 and TRBJ2-7; D gene ambiguous. The CDR3 runs to 17 residues. Per germline, CDR1 SGHVS and CDR2 FQNEAQ. Trimming removed 2 bases from V and 2 bases from J, with 19 bases in between. CDR3 nucleotides: TGTGCCAGCAGCTTATCGGTAGAGCAGCCCTTACCCTACGAGCAGTACTTC. The encoded protein is CASSLSVEQPLPYEQYF.

This clonotype has a count of ten or more. The V gene is TRBV20-1, the J gene TRBJ2-7; D not certain. V was pared by 2 bases and J by 3 bases, with 5 bases between. The CDR3 consists of 11 residues. Germline values: CDR1 DFQATT, CDR2 SNEGSKA (reference sequence). The CDR3 region is CSARMGYEQYV. The CDR3, as DNA: TGCAGTGCTAGAATGGGCTACGAGCAGTACGTC.

This clonotype was found many times. This chain joins TRBV13 and TRBJ2-5; D unresolved. CDR1 and CDR2 from the germline V gene are PRHDT and FYEKMQ (reference sequence). Trimming took off 1 base at V and 3 bases at J, with 0 bases between the two ends. The CDR3 has 11 amino acids. The CDR3 is CASSLEETQYF. CDR3 DNA: TGTGCCAGCAGCTTAGAAGAGACCCAGTACTTC.

The rearrangement links TRBV7-9 to TRBJ2-3; D remains ambiguous. The V end lost 1 base, the J end lost 4 bases, and 12 bases lay between the germline ends. CDR1 and CDR2 from the germline V gene are SEHNR and FQNEAQ (reference sequence). The CDR3 is 15 residues long. DNA for the CDR3: TGTGCCAGCAGCTTAGTTACCACCGGCTCAGATACGCAGTATTTT. It codes for CASSLVTTGSDTQYF. Filled out from reference TRBV7-9 and TRBJ2-3, the complete variable domain reads DTGVSQNPRHKITKRGQNVTFRCDPISEHNRLYWYRQTLGQGPEFLTYFQNEAQLEKSRLLSDRFSAERPKGSFSTLEIQRTEQGDSAMYLCASSLVTTGSDTQYFGPGTRLTVL.

This clonotype was found a few times. The chain couples TRBV7-9 to TRBJ2-7; D ambiguous. Per germline, CDR1 SEHNR and CDR2 FQNEAQ (reference sequence). CDR3 size: 14 residues. V dropped 3 bases and J dropped 2 bases, with 11 bases sitting between them. The CDR3 sequence is CASSFGVRPYEQYF. Here the CDR3 DNA reads TGTGCCAGCAGCTTTGGAGTCCGTCCCTACGAGCAGTACTTC.